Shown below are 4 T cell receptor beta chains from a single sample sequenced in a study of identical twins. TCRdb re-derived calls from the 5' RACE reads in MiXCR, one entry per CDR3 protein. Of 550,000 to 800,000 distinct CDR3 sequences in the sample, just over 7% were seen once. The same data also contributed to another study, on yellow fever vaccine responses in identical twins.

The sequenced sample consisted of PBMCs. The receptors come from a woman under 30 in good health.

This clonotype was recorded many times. In DNA, the CDR3 is TGTGCCATCAGTGATGGCCAAACAAGTAGGGCTGAAGCTTTCTTT. This gives the protein CAISDGQTSRAEAFF. The chain is built from TRBV10-3 and TRBJ1-1; no reliable D call. The CDR3 totals 15 residues. V lost 3 bases and J 6 bases, leaving 17 bases between the germline ends. Germline assignment: CDR1 ENHRY and CDR2 SYGVKD.

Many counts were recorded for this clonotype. The DNA for the CDR3 is TGTGCCAGCAGTTACGGGAACAACTATAATTCACCCCTCCACTTT. Amino acids: CASSYGNNYNSPLHF. The chain joins TRBV6-5 to TRBJ1-6; D is undetermined. Germline CDR1 and CDR2: MNHEY and SVGAGI. V lost 2 bases to trimming and J lost 3 bases, with 8 bases between them. The CDR3 loop spans 15 amino acids.

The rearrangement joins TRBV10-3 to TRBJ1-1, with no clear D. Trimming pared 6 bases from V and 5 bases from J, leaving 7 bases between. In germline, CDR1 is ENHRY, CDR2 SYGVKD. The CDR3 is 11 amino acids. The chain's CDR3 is CAIRETTEAFF. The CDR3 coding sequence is TGTGCCATCAGGGAGACAACTGAAGCTTTCTTT.

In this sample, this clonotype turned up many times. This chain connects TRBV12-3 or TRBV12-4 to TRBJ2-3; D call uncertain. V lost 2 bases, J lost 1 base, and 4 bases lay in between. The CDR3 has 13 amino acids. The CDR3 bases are TGTGCCAGCAGTTTAAAGGGCACAGATACGCAGTATTTT. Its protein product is CASSLKGTDTQYF.